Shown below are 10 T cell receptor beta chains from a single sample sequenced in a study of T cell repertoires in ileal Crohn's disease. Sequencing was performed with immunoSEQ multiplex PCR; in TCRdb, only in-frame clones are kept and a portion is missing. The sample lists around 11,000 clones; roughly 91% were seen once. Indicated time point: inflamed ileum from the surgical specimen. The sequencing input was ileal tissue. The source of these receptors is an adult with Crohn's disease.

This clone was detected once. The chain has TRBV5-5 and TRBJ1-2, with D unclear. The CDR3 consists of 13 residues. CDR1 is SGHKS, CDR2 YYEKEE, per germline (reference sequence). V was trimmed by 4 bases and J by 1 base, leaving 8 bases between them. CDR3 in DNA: TGTGCCAGCAGCCCCTTGGGTAACTATGGCTACACCTTC. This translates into CASSPLGNYGYTF.

CDR3 nucleotides: TGTGCCAGTAGTGGGGGGACTAGCGGGAGAGGTTTCAGAGAGCAGTACTTC. This codes for CASSGGTSGRGFREQYF. The genes are TRBV19 and TRBJ2-7; the match to TRBD2 covers 14 bases. J gave up 7 bases and V 5 bases, and 13 bases lay outside the gene matches. The CDR3 runs to 17 residues. CDR1 and CDR2 (germline): LNHDA, SQIVND (reference sequence).

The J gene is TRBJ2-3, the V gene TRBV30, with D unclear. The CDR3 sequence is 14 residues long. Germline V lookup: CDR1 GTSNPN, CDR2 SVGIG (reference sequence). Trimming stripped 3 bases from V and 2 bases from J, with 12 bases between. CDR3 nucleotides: TGTGCCTGGAGGGGTAGGGCCTTCACAGATACGCAGTATTTT. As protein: CAWRGRAFTDTQYF.

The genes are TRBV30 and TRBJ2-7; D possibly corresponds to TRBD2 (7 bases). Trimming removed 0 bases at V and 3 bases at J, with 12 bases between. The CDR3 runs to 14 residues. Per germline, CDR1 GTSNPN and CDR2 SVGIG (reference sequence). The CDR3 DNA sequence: TGTGCCTGGAGTGTAGGGGGGGTGAGCTACGAGCAGTACTTC. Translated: CAWSVGGVSYEQYF.

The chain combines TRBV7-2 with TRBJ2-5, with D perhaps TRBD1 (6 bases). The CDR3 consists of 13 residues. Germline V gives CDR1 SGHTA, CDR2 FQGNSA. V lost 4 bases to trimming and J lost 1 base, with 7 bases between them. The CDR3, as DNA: TGTGCCAGCAGCTGGGGGCGCCAAGAGACCCAGTACTTC. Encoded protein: CASSWGRQETQYF.

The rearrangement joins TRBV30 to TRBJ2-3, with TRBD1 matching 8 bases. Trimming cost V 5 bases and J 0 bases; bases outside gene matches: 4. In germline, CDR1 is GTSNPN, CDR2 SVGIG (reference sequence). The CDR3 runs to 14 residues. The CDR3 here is CAWEDRASTDTQYF. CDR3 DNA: TGTGCCTGGGAGGACAGGGCCAGCACAGATACGCAGTATTTT.

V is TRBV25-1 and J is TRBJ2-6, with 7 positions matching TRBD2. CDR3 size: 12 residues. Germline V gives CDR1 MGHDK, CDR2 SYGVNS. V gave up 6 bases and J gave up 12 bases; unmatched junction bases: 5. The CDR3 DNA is TGTGCCAGCAGGTCAGCGGGGAGCGTCCTGACTTTC. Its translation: CASRSAGSVLTF.

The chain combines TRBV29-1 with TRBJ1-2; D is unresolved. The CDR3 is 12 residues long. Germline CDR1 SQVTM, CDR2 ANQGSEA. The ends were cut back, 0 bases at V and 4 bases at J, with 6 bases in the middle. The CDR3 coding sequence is TGCAGCGTTGAAGAAGCCGGCTATGGCTACACCTTC. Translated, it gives CSVEEAGYGYTF.

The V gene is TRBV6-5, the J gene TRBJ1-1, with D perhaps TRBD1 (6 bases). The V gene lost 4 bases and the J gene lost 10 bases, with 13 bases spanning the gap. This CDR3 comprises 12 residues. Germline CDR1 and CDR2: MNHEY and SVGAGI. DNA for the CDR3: TGTGCCAGCAGTTCCCCAGGGGTTCGAGCTTTCTTT. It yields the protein CASSSPGVRAFF.

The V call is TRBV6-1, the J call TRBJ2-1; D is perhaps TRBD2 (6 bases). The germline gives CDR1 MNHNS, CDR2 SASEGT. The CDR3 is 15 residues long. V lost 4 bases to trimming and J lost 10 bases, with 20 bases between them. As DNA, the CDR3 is TGTGCCAGCAGTGCCCCGGGACTCCTCCTCATCGAGCAGTTCTTC. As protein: CASSAPGLLLIEQFF.